Listed below are T cell receptor beta chains from one sample, sequenced in a study of Graves' ophthalmopathy and Graves' hyperthyroidism. TCRdb re-called the multiplex PCR reads through MiXCR, storing one row per CDR3 protein. Of about 700,000 distinct CDR3 sequences detected, about two fifths appear once; the ten largest clones hold more than 3%. The source material was peripheral blood. These receptors were obtained from an adult man with Graves' ophthalmopathy. CDR3s include the opening cysteine and the closing phenylalanine or tryptophan. D genes are given only for firm matches. Clone size is not always given. Where it is, it says once, few, many or a class for expanded clones.

d_gene: NA
len: 12
abundance: NA
v_gene: TRBV29-1
j_gene: TRBJ2-5
CDR3nt: TGCAGCGTTGAGGACGCCACGGGGACCCAGTACTTC
CDR3aa: CSVEDATGTQYF

d_gene: NA
len: 14
abundance: many
v_gene: TRBV7-9
j_gene: TRBJ2-7
CDR3nt: TGTGCCAGCAGCCCTCAGGGGGGCGCCTACGAGCAGTACTTC
CDR3aa: CASSPQGGAYEQYF

d_gene: NA
len: 15
abundance: many
v_gene: TRBV9
j_gene: TRBJ1-2
CDR3nt: TGTGCCAGCAGCCCTGGACCGACCACTAACTATGGCTACACCTTC
CDR3aa: CASSPGPTTNYGYTF

d_gene: NA
len: 15
abundance: NA
v_gene: TRBV14
j_gene: TRBJ1-2
CDR3nt: TGTGCCAGCAGCCGAGAGACAGGAGCTAACTATGGCTACACCTTC
CDR3aa: CASSRETGANYGYTF

d_gene: NA
len: 15
abundance: many
v_gene: TRBV14
j_gene: TRBJ2-7
CDR3nt: TGTGCCAGCAGCCTCCTCTCCCGGGGATCTGGGGAGCAGTACTTC
CDR3aa: CASSLLSRGSGEQYF

d_gene: NA
len: 13
abundance: NA
v_gene: TRBV7-9
j_gene: TRBJ2-5
CDR3nt: TGTGCCAGCATTGAGGGGTTGAGAGAGACCCAGTACTTC
CDR3aa: CASIEGLRETQYF

d_gene: NA
len: 12
abundance: NA
v_gene: TRBV10-3
j_gene: TRBJ2-7
CDR3nt: TGTGCCGTCAGTGATCAGGCGGGCGAACAGTACTTC
CDR3aa: CAVSDQAGEQYF

d_gene: TRBD1
len: 15
abundance: once
v_gene: TRBV2
j_gene: TRBJ2-5
CDR3nt: TGTGCCAGCAGCCCGACAGGGGGAATCCAAGAGACCCAGTACTTC
CDR3aa: CASSPTGGIQETQYF

d_gene: NA
len: 12
abundance: NA
v_gene: TRBV24-1
j_gene: TRBJ2-2
CDR3nt: TGTGCCACCAGAACAGGGTCCGGGGAGCTGTTTTTT
CDR3aa: CATRTGSGELFF

d_gene: NA
len: 13
abundance: many
v_gene: TRBV2
j_gene: TRBJ1-6
CDR3nt: TGTGCCAGCAGTGAATTCTATAATTCACCCCTCCACTTT
CDR3aa: CASSEFYNSPLHF

d_gene: NA
len: 10
abundance: many
v_gene: TRBV20-1
j_gene: TRBJ2-7
CDR3nt: TGCAGTGCTACTACCTACGAGCAGTACTTC
CDR3aa: CSATTYEQYF

d_gene: TRBD1
len: 14
abundance: NA
v_gene: TRBV7-9
j_gene: TRBJ2-5
CDR3nt: TGCGCCAGCAGCCACGGGACAGGGTTAGAGACCCAGTACTTC
CDR3aa: CASSHGTGLETQYF

d_gene: NA
len: 10
abundance: many
v_gene: TRBV7-3
j_gene: TRBJ2-7
CDR3nt: TGTGCCAGCTTCCCGGGCGAGCAGTACTTC
CDR3aa: CASFPGEQYF

d_gene: NA
len: 15
abundance: many
v_gene: TRBV5-5
j_gene: TRBJ1-6
CDR3nt: TGTGCCAGCAGCCCGATGAGCCAGGGTGATTCACCCCTCCACTTT
CDR3aa: CASSPMSQGDSPLHF

d_gene: TRBD1
len: 15
abundance: many
v_gene: TRBV7-2
j_gene: TRBJ2-7
CDR3nt: TGTGCCAGCAGCCGGGACAGATCGTCCGACTACGAGCAGTACTTC
CDR3aa: CASSRDRSSDYEQYF

d_gene: NA
len: 15
abundance: NA
v_gene: TRBV10-3
j_gene: TRBJ1-5
CDR3nt: TGTGCCATCAGCGATGGGCCCGGGGCAGGACAGCCCCAGCATTTT
CDR3aa: CAISDGPGAGQPQHF

d_gene: TRBD2
len: 15
abundance: NA
v_gene: TRBV7-4
j_gene: TRBJ2-7
CDR3nt: TGTGCCAGCAGCCCGGGACTAGCTCCCACCTACGAGCGGTACTTC
CDR3aa: CASSPGLAPTYERYF

d_gene: NA
len: 12
abundance: NA
v_gene: TRBV30
j_gene: TRBJ1-1
CDR3nt: TGTGCCTGGATGGGCGTGAACACTGAAGCTTTCTTT
CDR3aa: CAWMGVNTEAFF

d_gene: NA
len: 19
abundance: NA
v_gene: TRBV24-1
j_gene: TRBJ1-2
CDR3nt: TGTGCCACCAGTGTTCCCTGCGTGTGGTCAGGGGCCTCGGGGGTTGGCTACACCTTC
CDR3aa: CATSVPCVWSGASGVGYTF

d_gene: NA
len: 13
abundance: NA
v_gene: TRBV27
j_gene: TRBJ2-7
CDR3nt: TGTGCCAGCAGTTCGGACCGTCCGAGGGAGCAGTACTTC
CDR3aa: CASSSDRPREQYF

d_gene: TRBD1
len: 17
abundance: NA
v_gene: TRBV9
j_gene: TRBJ2-2
CDR3nt: TGTGCCAGCAGCCCACGCTTCGGACAGGGGACCACCGGGGAGCTGTTTTTT
CDR3aa: CASSPRFGQGTTGELFF

d_gene: TRBD1
len: 14
abundance: many
v_gene: TRBV12-3/TRBV12-4
j_gene: TRBJ1-1
CDR3nt: TGTGCCAGCAGACCGACAGGGCTGAACACTGAAGCTTTCTTT
CDR3aa: CASRPTGLNTEAFF

d_gene: NA
len: 15
abundance: many
v_gene: TRBV10-3
j_gene: TRBJ2-7
CDR3nt: TGTGCCACTACGGTCGAGGCGGCAGGACCGCCCGAGCAGTACTTC
CDR3aa: CATTVEAAGPPEQYF

d_gene: NA
len: 13
abundance: NA
v_gene: TRBV10-3
j_gene: TRBJ2-5
CDR3nt: TGTGCCATCTGTGGACAGTCAGAGGAGACCCAGTACTTC
CDR3aa: CAICGQSEETQYF

d_gene: NA
len: 13
abundance: NA
v_gene: TRBV6-1
j_gene: TRBJ1-4
CDR3nt: TGTGCCAGCGCTATCCGACCCGATGACACTCTGTTTTTT
CDR3aa: CASAIRPDDTLFF

d_gene: TRBD1
len: 14
abundance: NA
v_gene: TRBV25-1
j_gene: TRBJ1-2
CDR3nt: TGTGCCAGCACTAGGACAGGGGGCCACTATGGCTACACCTTC
CDR3aa: CASTRTGGHYGYTF

d_gene: NA
len: 17
abundance: NA
v_gene: TRBV2
j_gene: TRBJ1-5
CDR3nt: TGTGCCAGCAGTTTCGGTTGGGGGGATTATAGCAATCAGCCCCAGCATTTT
CDR3aa: CASSFGWGDYSNQPQHF

d_gene: NA
len: 11
abundance: many
v_gene: TRBV2
j_gene: TRBJ1-1
CDR3nt: TGTGCCAGCAATTGGGGCACTGAAGCTTTCTTT
CDR3aa: CASNWGTEAFF

d_gene: NA
len: 14
abundance: few
v_gene: TRBV20-1
j_gene: TRBJ2-2
CDR3nt: TGCAGTGCTAGAACCAGGTCGGACACCGGGGAGCTGTTTTTT
CDR3aa: CSARTRSDTGELFF

d_gene: NA
len: 15
abundance: NA
v_gene: TRBV2
j_gene: TRBJ2-5
CDR3nt: TGTGCCAGCACTCTTGGACCAGCCCTTCCAGAGACCCAGTACTTC
CDR3aa: CASTLGPALPETQYF

d_gene: TRBD1
len: 15
abundance: few
v_gene: TRBV5-1
j_gene: TRBJ1-4
CDR3nt: TGCGCCAGCAGCACGGGGGACAGGATTAATGAAAAACTGTTTTTT
CDR3aa: CASSTGDRINEKLFF

d_gene: TRBD1
len: 14
abundance: NA
v_gene: TRBV6-6
j_gene: TRBJ2-6
CDR3nt: TGTGCCAGCAGTCAACAGGGGAAGGCCAACGTCCTGACTTTC
CDR3aa: CASSQQGKANVLTF

d_gene: NA
len: 13
abundance: NA
v_gene: TRBV10-3
j_gene: TRBJ1-2
CDR3nt: TGTGCCATCAGTGAAGATGGGTATCAGGTGGACACCTTC
CDR3aa: CAISEDGYQVDTF

d_gene: TRBD2
len: 13
abundance: many
v_gene: TRBV14
j_gene: TRBJ2-7
CDR3nt: TGTGCCAGCAGCCAAGGGGGAGGGCGTGAGCAGTACTTC
CDR3aa: CASSQGGGREQYF

d_gene: TRBD1
len: 13
abundance: NA
v_gene: TRBV19
j_gene: TRBJ2-7
CDR3nt: TGTGCCAGTTCCGGGACAGGTGTCCGGGAGCACTACTTC
CDR3aa: CASSGTGVREHYF

d_gene: TRBD1
len: 13
abundance: few
v_gene: TRBV12-3/TRBV12-4
j_gene: TRBJ1-1
CDR3nt: TGTGCCAGCAGCCCTGGGGGGACAGTCGAAGCTTTCTTT
CDR3aa: CASSPGGTVEAFF

d_gene: NA
len: 13
abundance: NA
v_gene: TRBV15
j_gene: TRBJ1-2
CDR3nt: TGTGCCACCAGCAGTCTCGCTATGGATGGCTACACCTTC
CDR3aa: CATSSLAMDGYTF

d_gene: NA
len: 14
abundance: few
v_gene: TRBV4-2
j_gene: TRBJ2-7
CDR3nt: TGTGCCACCTCTGGGGAGGTCGGGGTCTACGAGCAGTACTTC
CDR3aa: CATSGEVGVYEQYF

d_gene: NA
len: 15
abundance: many
v_gene: TRBV11-3
j_gene: TRBJ1-2
CDR3nt: TGTGCCAGCAGCTTAGATACCCGGATTGTCTATGGCTACACCTTC
CDR3aa: CASSLDTRIVYGYTF

d_gene: NA
len: 15
abundance: NA
v_gene: TRBV10-3
j_gene: TRBJ2-7
CDR3nt: TGTGCCATCAGTGAGGCAGGGTTGGTTCCTTACGAGCAGTACTTC
CDR3aa: CAISEAGLVPYEQYF